The present T cell receptor beta chain was sequenced within a study of cytotoxic CD8 clonotypes in ibrutinib-treated CLL. Background on the study: The patients, some eleven relapsed/refractory and about 14 treatment-naive, included about 18 who were IGHV unmutated.

Study-wide results and limits: Patients showed higher baseline clonality than age-matched healthy donors, and it tracked circulating CD8+ T-cell counts.

Here immunoSEQ multiplex PCR was the method, and the copy in TCRdb shows in-frame clones only, minus some. The table has around 29,000 clones, 55% to 75% seen once. This CDR3 is built from 13 residues. Trimming took 5 bases from V and 4 from J, leaving 12 bases between them. Germline CDR1 reads SGHTA; CDR2 reads FQGNSA. In the case of this clone: The antigen remains unidentified.

Sequenced here: PBMCs, sampled after 24 months of ibrutinib treatment. The sequence was obtained from a human donor with chronic lymphocytic leukemia. This chain joins TRBV7-2 and TRBJ2-7; TRBD2 is a possible D gene (5 bases). CDR3 nucleotides: TGTGCCAGCAGCCTTGGGAGACCTTACGAGCAGTACTTC. Translated, it gives CASSLGRPYEQYF.